This passage covers 32 T cell receptor beta chains from one sample sequenced in a study of OX40 agonist ivuxolimab in advanced cancers. Clones were sequenced by immunoSEQ multiplex PCR, and TCRdb holds only the in-frame ones, with some missing. The sample has roughly 91,000 clones, 90% to 96% seen once; the top ten hold just over 2%. This specimen was CD4+ or CD8+ T cells sorted from blood, taken in a trial of the OX40 agonist ivuxolimab. The receptor set was obtained from an adult with an advanced solid tumor such as melanoma, head and neck, liver or kidney cancer.

V usage is TRBV27 and J usage is TRBJ2-7, with unresolved D. Germline CDR1 MNHEY, CDR2 SMNVEV (reference sequence). The CDR3 extends over 13 amino acids. V lost 6 bases, J lost 3 bases, and 12 bases lay in between. The CDR3 DNA reads as TGTGCCAGCAGCGGGTTTCTCGACTACGAGCAGTACTTC. Its protein is CASSGFLDYEQYF.

The rearrangement uses TRBV15 and TRBJ2-5; possible D gene TRBD2, 6 bases. Germline V CDR1 and CDR2: LNHNV, YYDKDF (reference sequence). The CDR3 has 14 amino acids. The V end was cut by 1 base, the J end by 1 base, with 7 bases between. CDR3 amino acids: CATSRVGGQETQYF. The CDR3 DNA reads TGTGCCACCAGCAGAGTGGGAGGCCAAGAGACCCAGTACTTC.

V gene TRBV7-9 combines with J gene TRBJ2-3; a possible D gene is TRBD1 (6 bases). V was cut by 6 bases and J by 5 bases, with 12 bases left in between. The germline gives CDR1 SEHNR, CDR2 FQNEAQ (reference sequence). This CDR3 spans 13 amino acids. The CDR3, as DNA: TGTGCCAGCAGACCGGCAGGGGAAGATACGCAGTATTTT. Amino acid sequence: CASRPAGEDTQYF.

The V and J genes are TRBV5-4 and TRBJ2-7, with no clear D. Trimming took off 5 bases at V and 5 bases at J, with 14 bases between the two ends. The germline V gene encodes CDR1 SGHNT and CDR2 YYREEE (reference sequence). The CDR3 has 13 amino acids. Here the CDR3 DNA reads TGTGCCAGCAGTTTGAGCTTTGAAAACGAGCAGTACTTC. Its translation is CASSLSFENEQYF.

V and J are TRBV28 and TRBJ2-7; 7 positions agree with TRBD2. After removal of 6 bases from V and 5 bases from J, the junction contained 10 bases not matched to a gene. Germline CDR1 is MDHEN and CDR2 is SYDVKM. This CDR3 spans 14 amino acids. The CDR3 reads CASSSRDYHNEQYF. In DNA form, the CDR3 reads TGTGCCAGCAGCTCCAGGGACTATCACAACGAGCAGTACTTC. Supplemented by reference TRBV28 and TRBJ2-7, the full variable domain reads DVKVTQSSRYLVKRTGEKVFLECVQDMDHENMFWYRQDPGLGLRLIYFSYDVKMKEKGDIPEGYSVSREKKERFSLILESASTNQTSMYLCASSSRDYHNEQYFGPGTRLTVT.

V gene TRBV6-6 combines with J gene TRBJ1-1; 8 bases map to TRBD1. The CDR3 sequence is 15 residues long. V lost 11 bases and J lost 0; bases outside the gene matches: 11. Germline values: CDR1 MNHNY, CDR2 SVGAGI (reference sequence). The CDR3 DNA sequence: TGTGCCGGGCAGGGGGCGCAGGGCTTGAACACTGAAGCTTTCTTT. Amino acid sequence: CAGQGAQGLNTEAFF.

V gene TRBV7-9 combines with J gene TRBJ1-2; D remains unclear. Trimming left V 5 bases short and J 4 bases short, with 17 bases between. This CDR3 comprises 15 residues. Germline V CDR1 and CDR2: SEHNR, FQNEAQ (reference sequence). CDR3 amino acids: CASSPNPVTIYGYTF. The CDR3, as DNA: TGTGCCAGCAGCCCTAACCCGGTGACTATCTATGGCTACACCTTC.

This rearrangement joins TRBV9 to TRBJ2-7, with 8 bases that match TRBD2. Germline loops: CDR1 SGDLS, CDR2 YYNGEE. Germline trimming cut 3 bases from V and 12 bases from J; bases unmatched to any gene: 14. This CDR3 comprises 14 residues. CDR3 in amino acids: CASSESGSSIPLYF. Written as DNA, the CDR3 is TGTGCCAGCAGCGAAAGCGGGAGCTCCATTCCGCTGTACTTC.

The chain employs TRBV18 and TRBJ2-7, with 7 bases aligning to TRBD2. CDR3 length equals 13 residues. The V segment lost 5 bases and the J segment 4 bases; nucleotides outside the gene matches: 5. Germline CDR1 reads KGHSH; CDR2 reads LQKENI. CDR3 in amino acids: CASSSGNFYEQYF. CDR3 nucleotides: TGTGCCAGCTCAAGCGGGAACTTTTACGAGCAGTACTTC.

About this clone itself: Germline and junction disagree at one end, which may indicate a read error. The rearrangement links TRBV27 to TRBJ2-7, with 7 nucleotides matching TRBD2. In germline, CDR1 is MNHEY, CDR2 SMNVEV (reference sequence). This CDR3 spans 12 amino acids. The CDR3 DNA sequence: TGTGCCAGCAGTTCGGGACTATCCCTTCTTGTCTTC. It yields the protein CASSSGLSLLVF.

This rearrangement joins TRBV18 to TRBJ2-7, with D possibly TRBD1 on 5 matching bases. Trimming shortened V by 0 bases and J by 1 base, and 16 bases separated the two germline ends. Germline assignment: CDR1 KGHSH and CDR2 LQKENI. There are 17 residues in the CDR3. In DNA, the CDR3 is TGTGCCAGCTCACCACCCATAAGGGGCTACGGGTCCTACGAGCAGTACTTC. This sequence encodes CASSPPIRGYGSYEQYF. The full variable domain, completed using reference TRBV18 and TRBJ2-7, is NAGVMQNPRHLVRRRGQEARLRCSPMKGHSHVYWYRQLPEEGLKFMVYLQKENIIDESGMPKERFSAEFPKEGPSILRIQQVVRGDSAAYFCASSPPIRGYGSYEQYFGPGTRLTVT.

The V gene is TRBV29-1, the J gene TRBJ2-7; TRBD1 matches 10 bases. There are 13 residues in the CDR3. V dropped 7 bases and J dropped 9; count of bases not matched to a gene: 12. The germline V gene has CDR1 SQVTM and CDR2 ANQGSEA. The CDR3 DNA reads as TGCAGCGCCACGACAGGGGGCACGAGCTGGCAGTACTTC. Its translation: CSATTGGTSWQYF.

This chain links TRBV27 with TRBJ2-1; 9 bases fit TRBD2. Trimming removed 5 bases from V and 1 base from J; junction bases left unmatched: 24. Germline CDR1 MNHEY, CDR2 SMNVEV (reference sequence). The CDR3 consists of 22 residues. The CDR3 loop reads CASSQRLPASTSGRPSYNEQFF. The CDR3 DNA follows: TGTGCCAGCAGTCAAAGGCTCCCGGCCTCGACTAGCGGCCGTCCGTCCTACAATGAGCAGTTCTTC.

V gene TRBV9 combines with J gene TRBJ2-5, with 13 bases fitting TRBD2. This CDR3 contains 16 residues. Germline V gives CDR1 SGDLS, CDR2 YYNGEE. With V trimmed by 4 bases and J by 4 bases, 7 bases remained unmatched. This CDR3 reads CASSPGTSGIRETQYF. Here the CDR3 DNA reads TGTGCCAGCAGCCCCGGGACTAGCGGGATCCGAGAGACCCAGTACTTC.

The chain links TRBV7-6 to TRBJ1-1; D might be TRBD1 (5 bases). CDR1 and CDR2 from the germline V gene are SGHVS and FNYEAQ. The V end was cut by 1 base, the J end by 6 bases, with 15 bases between. The CDR3 sequence is 15 residues long. For the CDR3, the DNA is TGTGCCAGCAGCTTAGTGAAGGGGAGGATGGCTGAAGCTTTCTTT. This codes for CASSLVKGRMAEAFF.

J is TRBJ2-1 and V is TRBV11-2; TRBD2 agrees at 9 bases. CDR1 is SGHAT and CDR2 is FQNNGV in the germline V gene. The CDR3 is 15 amino acids. The V and J ends lost 3 bases and 2 bases, in that order; junction bases with no gene match: 2. CDR3 nucleotide sequence: TGTGCCAGCAGCTTTAGCGGGGGAGCCTACAATGAGCAGTTCTTC. This translates into CASSFSGGAYNEQFF.

The chain links TRBV28 to TRBJ2-4, with 7 bases aligning to TRBD1. Germline loops: CDR1 MDHEN, CDR2 SYDVKM. The CDR3 loop spans 14 amino acids. V lost 3 bases to trimming and J lost 4 bases; unmatched junction nucleotides: 3. CDR3 region: CASSFGTVKNIQYF. CDR3 coding DNA: TGTGCCAGCAGTTTCGGGACAGTTAAAAACATTCAGTACTTC.

The chain recombines TRBV4-1 with TRBJ2-1; 8 bases align to TRBD2. V was pared by 1 base and J by 8 bases, with 7 bases of the junction left unmatched. This CDR3 spans 15 amino acids. Germline loops: CDR1 MGHRA, CDR2 YSYEKL. CDR3 in amino acids: CASSQAAFGGDEQFF. The CDR3, as DNA: TGCGCCAGCAGCCAAGCCGCCTTCGGGGGGGATGAGCAGTTCTTC.

This chain uses TRBV5-4 with TRBJ1-1, with 11 bases that match TRBD1. After removal of 5 bases from V and 6 bases from J, the junction contained 6 bases not matched to a gene. The CDR3 is made up of 14 amino acids. Germline V lookup: CDR1 SGHNT, CDR2 YYREEE (reference sequence). CDR3 protein: CASSWGQGESEAFF. The DNA for the CDR3 is TGTGCCAGCAGTTGGGGACAGGGGGAATCTGAAGCTTTCTTT.

The CDR3 nucleotides read TGTGCCAGCAGTAAAGGGTGGGGGGAGACTGAAGCTTTCTTT. The encoded protein is CASSKGWGETEAFF. J is TRBJ1-1 and V is TRBV28; TRBD1 might be the D (5 bases). CDR3 length equals 14 residues. CDR1 MDHEN and CDR2 SYDVKM come from the germline V gene. The ends were cut back, 5 bases at V and 5 bases at J, with 15 bases in the middle.

The chain joins TRBV5-6 to TRBJ2-3; tentative D call: TRBD2 (6 bases). This CDR3 is built from 16 residues. Germline V gene data show CDR1 as SGHDT and CDR2 as YYEEEE. The V gene lost 4 bases and the J gene lost 3 bases, with 18 bases spanning the gap. The CDR3 bases are TGTGCCAGCAGCGTCCAGACTAGAGGTGCGACAGATACGCAGTATTTT. It encodes CASSVQTRGATDTQYF.

J is TRBJ1-2 and V is TRBV28; 10 bases map to TRBD1. There are 15 residues in the CDR3. Germline loops: CDR1 MDHEN, CDR2 SYDVKM. V gave up 6 bases and J gave up 4 bases; unmatched junction bases: 8. The CDR3, as DNA: TGTGCCAGCAGCTTCACGGACAGGGGGGTCTATGGCTACACCTTC. It translates to CASSFTDRGVYGYTF.

The chain combines TRBV5-1 with TRBJ2-2; D gene unclear. V gave up 4 bases and J gave up 2 bases, with 12 bases separating them. The CDR3 has 15 amino acids. Germline CDR1 reads SGHRS; CDR2 reads YFSETQ. CDR3 in amino acids: CASSRIESNTGELFF. The CDR3 DNA reads TGCGCCAGCAGCCGTATCGAGTCAAACACCGGGGAGCTGTTTTTT.

The chain recombines TRBV25-1 with TRBJ1-2; 8 positions agree with TRBD1. Germline CDR1 reads MGHDK; CDR2 reads SYGVNS. The CDR3 runs 13 residues. V shed 11 bases and J 3 bases; nucleotides not matched to a gene: 8. The CDR3 region has the DNA TGTGCCGTCGGGCTACAGGGGGACTATGGCTACACCTTC. This encodes CAVGLQGDYGYTF.

This chain links TRBV5-8 with TRBJ2-3, with TRBD2 identical over 7 bases. V lost 4 bases and J lost 1; bases outside the gene matches: 3. The germline V gene encodes CDR1 SGHTS and CDR2 YDEGEE. The CDR3 contains 14 residues. DNA of the CDR3: TGTGCCAGCAGCCTGGGGGGGGGCACAGATACGCAGTATTTT. It specifies CASSLGGGTDTQYF. The variable domain in full, with the rest retrieved from reference TRBV5-8 and TRBJ2-3, is EAGVTQSPTHLIKTRGQQATLRCSPISGHTSVYWYQQALGLGLQFLLWYDEGEERNRGNFPPRFSGRQFPNYSSELNVNALELEDSALYLCASSLGGGTDTQYFGPGTRLTVL.

This sequence joins TRBV10-3 and TRBJ2-3, with TRBD1 matching over 8 bases. Per the germline V gene, CDR1 is ENHRY and CDR2 is SYGVKD. V shed 5 bases and J 2 bases; nucleotides not matched to a gene: 6. This CDR3 is 15 amino acids long. The CDR3 DNA follows: TGTGCCATCAGTTTGACAGGGGACAACACAGATACGCAGTATTTT. Translation: CAISLTGDNTDTQYF.

The chain has TRBV6-6 and TRBJ1-3; D uncertain. Germline V gives CDR1 MNHNY, CDR2 SVGAGI (reference sequence). The CDR3 sequence is 11 residues long. V dropped 11 bases and J dropped 4 bases, with 9 bases sitting between them. The CDR3 nucleotides are TGTGCCTATCGGCTGGGAAACACCATATATTTT. It is translated as CAYRLGNTIYF.

The rearrangement links TRBV19 to TRBJ2-4; D possibly uses TRBD1 or TRBD2 (5 bases each). V lost 5 bases, J lost 4 bases, and 12 bases lay in between. CDR3 length: 14 amino acids. CDR1 is LNHDA, CDR2 SQIVND, per germline (reference sequence). This chain's CDR3 is CASSWDGPKNIQYF. CDR3 DNA: TGTGCCAGTAGTTGGGACGGTCCTAAAAACATTCAGTACTTC.

The chain carries TRBV7-3 and TRBJ2-5, with a tentative D call TRBD2 (5 bases). Germline V gene sequence: CDR1 SGHTA, CDR2 FQGTGA. The CDR3 has 12 residues. Trimming stripped 5 bases from V and 5 bases from J, with 9 bases between. The CDR3 loop reads CASSPTGETQYF. In DNA form, the CDR3 reads TGTGCCAGCAGCCCGACGGGGGAGACCCAGTACTTC.

V is TRBV7-9 and J is TRBJ2-3, with 12 bases fitting TRBD2. This CDR3 comprises 16 residues. The germline gives CDR1 SEHNR, CDR2 FQNEAQ (reference sequence). J gave up 3 bases and V 1 base, and 2 bases lay outside the gene matches. The CDR3 region is CASSLGTSGMTDTQYF. DNA of the CDR3: TGTGCCAGCAGCTTAGGGACTAGCGGGATGACAGATACGCAGTATTTT.

V gene TRBV27 combines with J gene TRBJ2-7, with D possibly matching TRBD1 (6 bases). Trimming removed 6 bases from V and 2 bases from J, with 11 bases in between. CDR1 MNHEY and CDR2 SMNVEV come from the germline V gene (reference sequence). The CDR3 runs to 13 residues. CDR3 region: CASRETGTYEQYF. The CDR3 bases are TGTGCCAGCAGAGAAACAGGGACCTACGAGCAGTACTTC.

The CDR3 spells CALAGGYNEQFF. The CDR3 region has the DNA TGTGCGCTAGCGGGAGGTTACAATGAGCAGTTCTTC. The chain recombines TRBV7-9 with TRBJ2-1, with 11 nucleotides matching TRBD2. Germline loops: CDR1 SEHNR, CDR2 FQNEAQ (reference sequence). This CDR3 is 12 amino acids long.